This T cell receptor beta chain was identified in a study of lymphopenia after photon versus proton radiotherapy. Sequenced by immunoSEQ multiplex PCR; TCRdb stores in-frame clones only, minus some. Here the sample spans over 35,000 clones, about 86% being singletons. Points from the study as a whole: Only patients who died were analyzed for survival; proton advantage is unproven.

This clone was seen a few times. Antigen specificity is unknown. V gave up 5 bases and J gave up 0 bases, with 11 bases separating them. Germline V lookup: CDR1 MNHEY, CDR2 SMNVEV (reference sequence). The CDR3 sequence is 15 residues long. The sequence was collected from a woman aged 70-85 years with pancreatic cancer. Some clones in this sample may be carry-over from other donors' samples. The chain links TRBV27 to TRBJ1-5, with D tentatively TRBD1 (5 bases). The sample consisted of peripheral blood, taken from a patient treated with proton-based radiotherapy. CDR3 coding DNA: TGTGCCAGCAGTCCACAGGTCTATAGCAATCAGCCCCAGCATTTT. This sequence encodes CASSPQVYSNQPQHF.